The table lists the clone carrying this T cell receptor beta chain with a few counts. This CDR3 is 15 amino acids long. Germline V gene data show CDR1 as MNHGY and CDR2 as SAAAGT. Trimming left V 2 bases short and J 6 bases short, with 17 bases between. TCRdb ran MiXCR on the reads and lists one entry per CDR3 protein. The table has around 170,000 distinct CDR3 sequences, roughly 17% seen once. This sample is drawn from a study of T cell repertoires in cytomegalovirus infection. The sequenced sample consisted of CD8+ T cells from PBMCs. The TCR originated in a human donor in good health (CMV status not recorded). Some clones in this sample may be carry-over from other donors' samples. The gene calls are TRBV6-8 and TRBJ2-7, with TRBD1 as a possible D gene (6 bases). The CDR3: CASSYLGQSSFEQYF. CDR3 nucleotides: TGTGCCAGCAGTTACCTCGGACAGTCCTCTTTCGAGCAGTACTTC.